The 31 T cell receptor beta chains presented below share a single source sample, sequenced in a study of cytomegalovirus exposure and HLA in healthy donors. The PCR used 60 Vbeta and 13 Jbeta primers. Profiling relied on immunoSEQ multiplex PCR, and the TCRdb table lists in-frame clones only, not all of them. The sample carries about 140,000 clones, around 81% recorded once. The sample comprised PBMCs. These receptors all stem from a man aged 40-50 years in good health and CMV-seropositive.

This clone occurred a few times. The V and J genes are TRBV5-1 and TRBJ2-7; 7 nucleotides match TRBD1. This CDR3 has 15 residues. CDR1 is SGHRS, CDR2 YFSETQ, per germline. Trimming at V came to 4 bases and at J to 2 bases, leaving 9 bases not matched to a gene. Here the CDR3 DNA reads TGCGCCAGCAGCCCCGACAGGGTAAATGCCTACGAGCAGTACTTC. Protein sequence: CASSPDRVNAYEQYF.

V usage is TRBV15 and J usage is TRBJ1-1; 7 nucleotides match TRBD1. This CDR3 has 16 amino acids. V shed 5 bases and J 0 bases; nucleotides not matched to a gene: 9. CDR1 is LNHNV and CDR2 is YYDKDF in the germline V gene (reference sequence). The CDR3 DNA is TGTGCCACCAGCCCTAAAACAGGGGCAGTGAACACTGAAGCTTTCTTT. It specifies CATSPKTGAVNTEAFF.

The chain carries TRBV4-2 and TRBJ2-3; D possibly corresponds to TRBD2 (5 bases). The V and J ends lost 0 bases and 5 bases respectively, with 21 bases between them. The CDR3 loop spans 18 amino acids. Per the germline V gene, CDR1 is LGHNA and CDR2 is YNFKEQ. As DNA, the CDR3 is TGTGCCAGCAGCCAAGACTGGACGGGATCACCTTTGAGAGATACGCAGTATTTT. It codes for CASSQDWTGSPLRDTQYF.

The chain links TRBV7-9 to TRBJ2-2, with D perhaps TRBD1 (6 bases). The V gene lost 1 base and the J gene lost 6 bases, with 6 bases spanning the gap. The CDR3 has 13 amino acids. Germline lookup yields CDR1 SEHNR and CDR2 FQNEAQ (reference sequence). In nucleotides, the CDR3 is TGTGCCAGCAGCTTAGACAGGGCCGGGGAGCTGTTTTTT. This sequence encodes CASSLDRAGELFF.

This chain joins TRBV7-9 and TRBJ2-4; unclear D gene. Germline V gene sequence: CDR1 SEHNR, CDR2 FQNEAQ (reference sequence). Trimming took 2 bases from V and 4 from J, leaving 21 bases between them. The CDR3 totals 18 residues. CDR3 sequence reads: CASSLFISSSGPKNIQYF. In nucleotides, the CDR3 is TGTGCCAGCAGCTTATTTATCAGTTCGTCGGGTCCTAAAAACATTCAGTACTTC.

The V call is TRBV30, the J call TRBJ1-3; 8 nucleotides match TRBD1. V lost 3 bases and J lost 4; bases outside the gene matches: 8. The germline V gene encodes CDR1 GTSNPN and CDR2 SVGIG (reference sequence). CDR3 length: 15 residues. CDR3 sequence (DNA): TGTGCCTGGAGCGCCGACAGGGGCGGAGGAAACACCATATATTTT. This gives the protein CAWSADRGGGNTIYF.

The V call is TRBV4-2, the J call TRBJ1-4, with D unresolved. CDR3 length: 15 residues. Between the trimmed V and J ends, which lost 1 base and 8 bases, there was a span of 14 bases. From germline, CDR1 is LGHNA and CDR2 YNFKEQ. CDR3 nucleotides: TGTGCCAGCAGCCAAGTCCCCCGAGAGTGGGAAAAACTGTTTTTT. It codes for CASSQVPREWEKLFF.

V gene TRBV6-5 combines with J gene TRBJ2-7; 9 nucleotides agree with TRBD1. Germline V gives CDR1 MNHEY, CDR2 SVGAGI. Unmatched junction bases numbered 7, after V lost 4 bases and J lost 3 bases. This CDR3 contains 15 residues. The CDR3 DNA reads TGTGCCAGCAGTTTAACCGGGACAGGGATCTACGAGCAGTACTTC. The encoded protein is CASSLTGTGIYEQYF.

The chain recombines TRBV13 with TRBJ2-5, with a weak D call TRBD1 (6 bases). V shed 1 base and J shed 5 bases, with 11 bases lying between them. CDR1 PRHDT and CDR2 FYEKMQ come from the germline V gene (reference sequence). The CDR3 spans 14 residues. The CDR3 sequence is CASSLDRALETQYF. The CDR3 DNA follows: TGTGCCAGCAGCTTAGACAGGGCCCTTGAGACCCAGTACTTC.

This chain links TRBV2 with TRBJ2-1, with 13 bases aligning to TRBD2. The CDR3 is 15 amino acids. Per the germline V gene, CDR1 is SNHLY and CDR2 is FYNNEI. V shed 5 bases and J 6 bases; nucleotides not matched to a gene: 4. For the CDR3, the DNA is TGTGCCAGCAGTCAACTAGCGGGAGGGGTCAATGAGCAGTTCTTC. It encodes CASSQLAGGVNEQFF.

This chain connects TRBV2 to TRBJ2-2; 8 bases fit TRBD1. The CDR3 consists of 17 residues. J lost 2 bases, V lost 7 bases, and 12 bases had no gene match. The V gene's germline CDR1 is SNHLY and CDR2 FYNNEI. The CDR3 bases are TGTGCCAGCATCCACTCATCCGGGACAGGCAACACCGGGGAGCTGTTTTTT. The encoded protein is CASIHSSGTGNTGELFF. The whole variable domain, remainder taken from reference TRBV2 and TRBJ2-2, is EPEVTQTPSHQVTQMGQEVILRCVPISNHLYFYWYRQILGQKVEFLVSFYNNEISEKSEIFDDQFSVERPDGSNFTLKIRSTKLEDSAMYFCASIHSSGTGNTGELFFGEGSRLTVL.

This chain links TRBV18 with TRBJ1-3, with D possibly TRBD1 on 6 matching bases. The V end was cut by 0 bases, the J end by 4 bases, with 10 bases between. Germline V CDR1 and CDR2: KGHSH, LQKENI. The CDR3 length is 15 residues. The CDR3, as DNA: TGTGCCAGCTCACCACCCGGCACAGGGGGAAACACCATATATTTT. Protein sequence: CASSPPGTGGNTIYF.

This chain joins TRBV9 and TRBJ2-5; D is undetermined. Deletions cut 0 bases from V and 5 bases from J, with 11 bases between. This CDR3 contains 14 residues. Germline CDR1 is SGDLS and CDR2 is YYNGEE. In DNA form, the CDR3 reads TGTGCCAGCAGCGTAGGACTTCCTCGGGAGACCCAGTACTTC. Protein: CASSVGLPRETQYF.

The V and J genes are TRBV27 and TRBJ1-5; D remains unclear. The CDR3 consists of 12 residues. Trimming removed 4 bases at V and 4 bases at J, with 5 bases between. Germline V lookup: CDR1 MNHEY, CDR2 SMNVEV (reference sequence). The CDR3 nucleotides read TGTGCCAGCAGTTATCGGAATCAGCCCCAGCATTTT. Encoded protein: CASSYRNQPQHF.

J is TRBJ2-1 and V is TRBV27, with 8 bases aligning to TRBD2. In germline, CDR1 is MNHEY, CDR2 SMNVEV (reference sequence). The V gene end was trimmed by 5 bases and the J gene end by 0 bases; junction bases not matched to a gene: 9. This CDR3 comprises 17 residues. The CDR3: CASSTFSRGGSYNEQFF. The CDR3 nucleotides read TGTGCCAGCAGTACATTCTCCCGGGGGGGCTCCTACAATGAGCAGTTCTTC.

This clone was counted only a few times. The chain couples TRBV5-5 to TRBJ1-4; D not resolved. The CDR3 runs to 13 residues. Trimming removed 2 bases at V and 3 bases at J, with 5 bases between. Germline values: CDR1 SGHKS, CDR2 YYEKEE (reference sequence). CDR3 bases: TGTGCCAGCAGCTTTACAGCTAATGAAAAACTGTTTTTT. Translation: CASSFTANEKLFF.

The chain is built from TRBV14 and TRBJ1-6; 9 nucleotides line up with TRBD1. The CDR3 runs to 15 residues. CDR1 and CDR2 (germline): SGHDN, FVKESK. With V trimmed by 5 bases and J by 9 bases, 8 bases remained unmatched. This chain's CDR3 is CASSFGQGRGSPLHF. CDR3 DNA: TGTGCCAGCAGCTTCGGACAGGGGAGAGGTTCACCCCTCCACTTT.

The rearrangement joins TRBV27 to TRBJ2-5; 8 positions match TRBD2. The germline gives CDR1 MNHEY, CDR2 SMNVEV (reference sequence). The ends lost 4 bases at V and 5 bases at J; junction bases unmatched: 9. CDR3 length equals 15 residues. Here the CDR3 DNA reads TGTGCCAGCAGTTCCCCGGGACTAGAGGGGGAGACCCAGTACTTC. This encodes CASSSPGLEGETQYF.

Only one count was recorded for this clone. This sequence joins TRBV18 and TRBJ2-7, with D possibly being TRBD1 (6 bases). CDR1 is KGHSH, CDR2 LQKENI, per germline. Trimming left V 3 bases short and J 0 bases short, with 15 bases between. This CDR3 comprises 16 residues. The CDR3 DNA reads TGTGCCAGCTCACCGTTTAATGACAGGTTCTCCTACGAGCAGTACTTC. Protein: CASSPFNDRFSYEQYF. The full variable domain, with the rest looked up from reference TRBV18 and TRBJ2-7, is NAGVMQNPRHLVRRRGQEARLRCSPMKGHSHVYWYRQLPEEGLKFMVYLQKENIIDESGMPKERFSAEFPKEGPSILRIQQVVRGDSAAYFCASSPFNDRFSYEQYFGPGTRLTVT.

The chain couples TRBV5-6 to TRBJ1-2; D is undetermined. The V and J ends lost 0 bases and 5 bases respectively, with 8 bases between them. The CDR3 totals 13 residues. Germline V lookup: CDR1 SGHDT, CDR2 YYEEEE. In DNA, the CDR3 is TGTGCCAGCAGCTTGGGCCAGACTTATGGCTACACCTTC. As protein: CASSLGQTYGYTF.

This chain links TRBV5-1 with TRBJ2-7; tentatively, D is TRBD1 (6 bases). CDR1 is SGHRS, CDR2 YFSETQ, per germline. This CDR3 is built from 15 residues. The germline V and J ends were trimmed by 3 bases and 5 bases, with 18 bases remaining between them. The CDR3 DNA sequence: TGCGCCAGCAGCTCCACCGGGACACTAGGCCACGAGCAGTACTTC. Translation: CASSSTGTLGHEQYF.

The rearrangement links TRBV11-2 to TRBJ1-1; 9 bases are shared with TRBD1. The germline CDR1 and CDR2 sequences are SGHAT and FQNNGV. V gave up 5 bases and J gave up 0 bases; unmatched junction bases: 16. This CDR3 comprises 19 residues. The CDR3 loop is CASSRRTGAGSSMNTEAFF. The CDR3 region has the DNA TGTGCCAGCAGCAGAAGGACAGGGGCGGGGAGCTCGATGAACACTGAAGCTTTCTTT.

The chain carries TRBV5-1 and TRBJ2-1; possible D gene TRBD2, 6 bases. The V and J ends lost 2 bases and 7 bases respectively, with 19 bases between them. Germline lookup yields CDR1 SGHRS and CDR2 YFSETQ. The CDR3 runs to 16 residues. This CDR3 is CASSFFGTGLQNEQFF. The DNA for the CDR3 is TGCGCCAGCAGCTTTTTTGGGACTGGCTTACAAAATGAGCAGTTCTTC.

The chain couples TRBV2 to TRBJ1-1, with D tentatively TRBD1 (6 bases). Germline CDR1 reads SNHLY; CDR2 reads FYNNEI. The CDR3 totals 14 residues. V was clipped by 11 bases and J by 0 bases, with 16 bases between them. The CDR3 region is CASRGGRLNTEAFF. CDR3 sequence (DNA): TGTGCCTCGCGGGGGGGGCGCTTGAACACTGAAGCTTTCTTT.

This clone was counted a few times. V is TRBV11-3 and J is TRBJ2-7, with a possible D match to TRBD1 (5 bases). The CDR3 is 14 residues long. Germline V gene sequence: CDR1 SGHNT, CDR2 YENEEA. V lost 2 bases, J lost 2 bases, and 10 bases lay in between. For the CDR3, the DNA is TGTGCCAGCAGCTTACAGGGAAACGCCTACGAGCAGTACTTC. It codes for CASSLQGNAYEQYF.

The V gene is TRBV5-1, the J gene TRBJ1-2; 8 bases fit TRBD1. There are 16 residues in the CDR3. V trimming: 1 base; J trimming: 3 bases; junction bases outside the gene matches: 8. The germline V gene has CDR1 SGHRS and CDR2 YFSETQ. CDR3: CASSLSGTGDYYGYTF. The DNA for the CDR3 is TGCGCCAGCAGCTTGTCTGGGACAGGAGATTACTATGGCTACACCTTC.

This rearrangement joins TRBV12-5 to TRBJ2-1, with a weak D call TRBD1 (6 bases). The CDR3 contains 14 residues. Germline V CDR1 and CDR2: LGHNT, FRNRAP. Trimming pared 6 bases from V and 7 bases from J, leaving 16 bases between. The CDR3 sequence is CASGPLRGVNEQFF. CDR3 coding DNA: TGTGCTAGTGGGCCCCTCAGGGGTGTGAATGAGCAGTTCTTC.

CDR3 sequence reads: CASSVYNPNEQFF. The CDR3 nucleotides are TGTGCCAGCAGTGTTTACAACCCCAATGAGCAGTTCTTC. The chain combines TRBV7-2 with TRBJ2-1; D is uncertain. Germline V gene lookup returns CDR1 SGHTA and CDR2 FQGNSA. V lost 6 bases, J lost 6 bases, and 12 bases lay in between. The CDR3 loop spans 13 amino acids.

The rearrangement links TRBV6-4 to TRBJ2-1; the D is unclear. The CDR3 is made up of 15 amino acids. The V end lost 3 bases, the J end lost 2 bases, and 11 bases lay between the germline ends. In germline, CDR1 is MRHNA, CDR2 SNTAGT. The CDR3 DNA follows: TGTGCCAGCAGTGATCGAGGCGGCCCCTACAATGAGCAGTTCTTC. This gives the protein CASSDRGGPYNEQFF.

The CDR3 DNA follows: TGTGCCAGTAGTATCGGGGGTATGAACACTGAAGCTTTCTTT. It specifies CASSIGGMNTEAFF. The V gene is TRBV19, the J gene TRBJ1-1; maybe TRBD1 (5 bases). The germline V and J ends were trimmed by 3 bases and 0 bases, with 8 bases remaining between them. The CDR3 spans 14 residues. The germline gives CDR1 LNHDA, CDR2 SQIVND (reference sequence).

The genes are TRBV6-5 and TRBJ2-3; 7 bases map to TRBD1. V lost 6 bases, J lost 0 bases, and 6 bases stayed unmatched. CDR1 and CDR2 from the germline V gene are MNHEY and SVGAGI. The CDR3 loop spans 15 amino acids. CDR3 in DNA: TGTGCCAGCAGCCGAGACAGGGTGAGCACAGATACGCAGTATTTT. Protein sequence: CASSRDRVSTDTQYF.